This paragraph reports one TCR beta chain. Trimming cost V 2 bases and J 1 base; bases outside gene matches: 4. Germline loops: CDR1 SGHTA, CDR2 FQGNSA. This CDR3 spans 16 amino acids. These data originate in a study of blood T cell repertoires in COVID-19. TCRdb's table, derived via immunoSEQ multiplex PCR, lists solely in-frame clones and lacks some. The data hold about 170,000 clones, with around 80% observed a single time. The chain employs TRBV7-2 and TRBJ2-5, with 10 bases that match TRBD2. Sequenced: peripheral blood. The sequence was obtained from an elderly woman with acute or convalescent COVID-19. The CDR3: CASSLIAGGPQETQYF. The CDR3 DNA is TGTGCCAGCAGCTTAATAGCGGGAGGCCCCCAAGAGACCCAGTACTTC. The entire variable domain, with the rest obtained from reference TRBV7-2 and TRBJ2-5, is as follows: GAGVSQSPSNKVTEKGKDVELRCDPISGHTALYWYRQSLGQGLEFLIYFQGNSAPDKSGLPSDRFSAERTGGSVSTLTIQRTQQEDSAVYLCASSLIAGGPQETQYFGPGTRLLVL.